What follows are 28 T cell receptor beta chains derived from one specimen sequenced in a study of T cells after yellow fever vaccination. TCRdb reanalysed the 5' RACE reads using MiXCR and keeps one entry per CDR3 protein. The table records about 250,000 distinct CDR3 sequences, more than 3.5% of them present only once. The material sequenced was PBMCs, taken 15 days after the yellow fever booster vaccination. Every receptor here comes from a man between 18 and 29 years old who received the YFV17D yellow fever vaccine.

This clonotype has at least ten counts. This chain connects TRBV7-6 to TRBJ1-4; D uncertain. V gave up 1 base and J gave up 8 bases, with 8 bases separating them. The CDR3 is 13 residues long. CDR1 and CDR2 (germline): SGHVS, FNYEAQ. CDR3 sequence: CASSLGVSEKLFF. For the CDR3, the DNA is TGTGCCAGCAGCTTAGGGGTCAGCGAAAAACTGTTTTTT.

This clonotype was seen at least ten times. The CDR3 DNA sequence: TGTGCCAGCAGCTTCTCTACTGTGGCCTACGAGCAGTACGTC. This sequence encodes CASSFSTVAYEQYV. The V and J genes are TRBV5-5 and TRBJ2-7; no definite D call. CDR3 length equals 14 residues. In germline, CDR1 is SGHKS, CDR2 YYEKEE (reference sequence). Trimming stripped 2 bases from V and 2 bases from J, with 11 bases between.

This clonotype showed up many times. The gene calls are TRBV20-1 and TRBJ2-1; D gene ambiguous. V shed 2 bases and J shed 7 bases, with 15 bases lying between them. Germline V gene sequence: CDR1 DFQATT, CDR2 SNEGSKA (reference sequence). The CDR3 is made up of 14 amino acids. The CDR3: CSARRRTLRNEQFF. DNA of the CDR3: TGCAGTGCTAGACGACGGACCCTTCGGAATGAGCAGTTCTTC.

This clonotype has ten or more counts. This sequence joins TRBV18 and TRBJ2-7, with unresolved D. The V gene lost 1 base and the J gene lost 0 bases, with 7 bases spanning the gap. Germline V gene lookup returns CDR1 KGHSH and CDR2 LQKENI. This CDR3 comprises 14 residues. The CDR3 DNA reads as TGTGCCAGCTCACCACAGGGCGGCTCCTACGAGCAGTACTTC. Translation gives CASSPQGGSYEQYF.

This clonotype was counted a few times. V and J are TRBV5-1 and TRBJ1-3; possible D gene TRBD1, 6 bases. Trimming took 5 bases from V and 2 from J, leaving 11 bases between them. The CDR3 has 14 residues. CDR1 SGHRS and CDR2 YFSETQ come from the germline V gene. The DNA of the CDR3 is TGCGCCAGCAGAAAGGACAGACCTGGAAACACCATATATTTT. This translates into CASRKDRPGNTIYF.

This clonotype was observed at least ten times. The chain has TRBV5-5 and TRBJ1-1; D might be TRBD1 (5 bases). The CDR3 runs 14 residues. Germline CDR1 is SGHKS and CDR2 is YYEKEE (reference sequence). V gave up 5 bases and J gave up 1 base, with 12 bases separating them. CDR3 in amino acids: CASSFRVGNTEAFF. For the CDR3, the DNA is TGTGCCAGCAGTTTCAGGGTCGGGAACACTGAAGCTTTCTTT.

This clonotype was picked up many times. The chain carries TRBV3-1 and TRBJ1-6; D call uncertain. Germline-derived CDR1 and CDR2 are LGHDT and YNNKEL (reference sequence). This CDR3 has 13 amino acids. V lost 3 bases to trimming and J lost 7 bases, with 7 bases between them. The CDR3 spells CASSQGRNSPLHF. The CDR3 DNA reads TGTGCCAGCAGCCAGGGCCGGAATTCACCCCTCCACTTT. Variable domain in full (rest from reference TRBV3-1 and TRBJ1-6): DTAVSQTPKYLVTQMGNDKSIKCEQNLGHDTMYWYKQDSKKFLKIMFSYNNKELIINETVPNRFSPKSPDKAHLNLHINSLELGDSAVYFCASSQGRNSPLHFGNGTRLTVT.

As regards this clonotype: A much larger clonotype is one base distant, so this may be a read error. The CDR3 spells CASNFGDGTEAFF. The CDR3 nucleotides read TGTGCCAGCAACTTTGGGGACGGCACTGAAGCTTTCTTT. This chain links TRBV7-9 with TRBJ1-1, with TRBD1 as a possible D gene (5 bases). The length of the CDR3 is 13 residues. V lost 7 bases, J lost 4 bases, and 13 bases lay in between. Germline CDR1 reads SEHNR; CDR2 reads FQNEAQ (reference sequence).

This clonotype was seen ten or more times. CDR3 region: CASRPGLAGSGQFF. CDR3 coding DNA: TGTGCCAGCAGACCGGGACTAGCGGGGAGTGGGCAGTTCTTC. The chain links TRBV6-2 or TRBV6-3 to TRBJ2-1; 13 bases agree with TRBD2. V lost 6 bases to trimming and J lost 12 bases; unmatched junction nucleotides: 8. Germline CDR1 MNHEY, CDR2 SVGEGT. CDR3 size: 14 residues.

This clonotype was recorded many times. The gene calls are TRBV14 and TRBJ1-2; no definite D call. The germline CDR1 and CDR2 sequences are SGHDN and FVKESK. This CDR3 region has 14 residues. Trimming removed 0 bases from V and 4 bases from J, with 9 bases in between. This CDR3 reads CASSQDEGFYGYTF. The CDR3 DNA sequence: TGTGCCAGCAGCCAAGACGAGGGCTTCTATGGCTACACCTTC.

This clonotype was counted many times. The genes are TRBV5-1 and TRBJ2-7, with D hard to call. This CDR3 is 13 amino acids long. The germline V gene encodes CDR1 SGHRS and CDR2 YFSETQ. V was cut by 0 bases and J by 5 bases, with 9 bases left in between. DNA of the CDR3: TGCGCCAGCAGCTTGGCGGTAGGCAACGAGCAGTACGTC. Its translation is CASSLAVGNEQYV.

This clonotype was counted a few times. This chain uses TRBV12-3 or TRBV12-4 with TRBJ1-2; no firm D call. This CDR3 spans 15 amino acids. The V and J ends lost 7 bases and 0 bases respectively, with 15 bases between them. The CDR3 loop is CASTPLMTSNYGYTF. In DNA, the CDR3 is TGTGCCAGCACCCCACTGATGACCTCTAACTATGGCTACACCTTC.

There are many counts of this clonotype. The chain joins TRBV10-3 to TRBJ1-1; TRBD1 might be the D (5 bases). V was clipped by 0 bases and J by 6 bases, with 14 bases between them. The CDR3 consists of 15 residues. Germline V gene sequence: CDR1 ENHRY, CDR2 SYGVKD. The CDR3 nucleotides are TGTGCCATCAGTGAGTCGATTCGGGAGGGGCCTGAAGCTTTCTTT. Protein product: CAISESIREGPEAFF.

Worth noting for this clonotype: The final CDR3 position lacks the conserved phenylalanine or tryptophan, pointing to a likely read error. The chain carries TRBV7-9 and TRBJ1-5; D unresolved. Germline values: CDR1 SEHNR, CDR2 FQNEAQ (reference sequence). This CDR3 contains 13 residues. V lost 5 bases to trimming and J lost 2 bases, with 7 bases between them. Here the CDR3 reads CASSRRGNQPQHI. CDR3 sequence (DNA): TGTGCCAGCAGCCGCCGGGGCAATCAGCCCCAGCATATT.

This clonotype was observed a few times. The chain has TRBV12-3 or TRBV12-4 and TRBJ1-5; no clear D gene. The length of the CDR3 is 12 residues. The V end lost 3 bases, the J end lost 6 bases, and 6 bases lay between the germline ends. The CDR3 coding sequence is TGTGCCAGCAGTTTGTCCCGTCAGCCCCAGCATTTT. Protein product: CASSLSRQPQHF.

This rearrangement joins TRBV4-3 to TRBJ1-2; a possible D gene is TRBD1 (6 bases). This CDR3 contains 17 residues. V was cut by 0 bases and J by 4 bases, with 18 bases left in between. Germline CDR1 LGHNA, CDR2 YSLEER. CDR3 protein: CASSQEGRGRGSYGYTF. CDR3 nucleotide sequence: TGCGCCAGCAGCCAAGAGGGGCGGGGCAGGGGCTCCTATGGCTACACCTTC.

Many counts were recorded for this clonotype. The chain employs TRBV4-2 and TRBJ2-2, with D perhaps TRBD2 (7 bases). V was cut by 0 bases and J by 7 bases, with 21 bases left in between. Germline loops: CDR1 LGHNA, CDR2 YNFKEQ. The CDR3 consists of 18 residues. CDR3 nucleotides: TGTGCCAGCAGCCAAGATTACCGGGCCGGGGGGCCGGGCGGGGAGCTGTTTTTT. Residues: CASSQDYRAGGPGGELFF.

Ten or more counts support this clonotype. This sequence joins TRBV4-3 and TRBJ1-1; D perhaps matches TRBD1 (5 bases). Trimming cost V 2 bases and J 4 bases, with 11 bases left between them. Germline V lookup: CDR1 LGHNA, CDR2 YSLEER. This CDR3 contains 14 residues. The CDR3 here is CASSQFWGGTEAFF. The CDR3 coding sequence is TGCGCCAGCAGCCAATTTTGGGGGGGCACTGAAGCTTTCTTT.

This clonotype was counted at least ten times. This chain connects TRBV15 to TRBJ2-1, with TRBD1 identical over 8 bases. The CDR3 has 14 amino acids. V lost 3 bases, J lost 5 bases, and 3 bases stayed unmatched. From germline, CDR1 is LNHNV and CDR2 YYDKDF (reference sequence). The CDR3: CATSSLQGDNEQFF. In nucleotides, the CDR3 is TGTGCCACCAGCAGTTTACAGGGGGACAATGAGCAGTTCTTC.

At least ten counts were recorded for this clonotype. This chain connects TRBV15 to TRBJ1-2; the D is unclear. Looked up from germline, CDR1 is LNHNV and CDR2 is YYDKDF (reference sequence). The V end lost 1 base, the J end lost 4 bases, and 10 bases lay between the germline ends. CDR3 length equals 14 residues. CDR3 coding DNA: TGTGCCACCAGCAGAGCTTATGGTTCCTATGGCTACACCTTC. Protein: CATSRAYGSYGYTF.

This clonotype was observed many times. The chain couples TRBV18 to TRBJ2-7; tentatively, D is TRBD1 (5 bases). Germline CDR1 is KGHSH and CDR2 is LQKENI. The V and J ends lost 3 bases and 2 bases respectively, with 11 bases between them. The CDR3 contains 14 residues. The CDR3 is CASSPTDNPYEQYF. CDR3 DNA: TGTGCCAGCTCACCGACGGACAACCCCTACGAGCAGTACTTC.

In its sample, this clonotype was seen many times. The chain couples TRBV5-1 to TRBJ2-1; D possibly uses TRBD1 or TRBD2 (6 bases each). The V gene lost 6 bases and the J gene lost 5 bases, with 15 bases spanning the gap. Germline loops: CDR1 SGHRS, CDR2 YFSETQ. This CDR3 has 14 amino acids. CDR3: CASTEGGRDNEQFF. CDR3 coding DNA: TGCGCCAGCACCGAGGGGGGTAGAGACAATGAGCAGTTCTTC.

This clonotype appeared many times. The V and J genes are TRBV5-1 and TRBJ1-2; D not certain. V dropped 0 bases and J dropped 2 bases, with 5 bases sitting between them. Per germline, CDR1 SGHRS and CDR2 YFSETQ. This CDR3 is built from 13 residues. The CDR3 is CASSLGQNYGYTF. The CDR3 DNA is TGCGCCAGCAGCTTGGGACAAAACTATGGCTACACCTTC.

The V call is TRBV30, the J call TRBJ1-5, with a tentative D call TRBD1 (6 bases). This CDR3 contains 14 residues. V lost 4 bases, J lost 0 bases, and 10 bases lay in between. The germline CDR1 and CDR2 sequences are GTSNPN and SVGIG (reference sequence). The CDR3 region has the DNA TGTGCCTGGAACCAACAGGGTAGCAATCAGCCCCAGCATTTT. Protein sequence: CAWNQQGSNQPQHF.

The chain employs TRBV5-1 and TRBJ2-5; D is unresolved. The CDR3 is made up of 14 amino acids. Germline CDR1 SGHRS, CDR2 YFSETQ. V lost 6 bases, J lost 0 bases, and 12 bases lay in between. The CDR3, as DNA: TGCGCCAGCATTCCAAACAGTAACCAAGAGACCCAGTACTTC. Its protein is CASIPNSNQETQYF.

This clonotype was detected ten times or more. This chain uses TRBV20-1 with TRBJ2-7, with TRBD2 identical over 11 bases. This CDR3 has 15 residues. Per germline, CDR1 DFQATT and CDR2 SNEGSKA (reference sequence). Trimming at V came to 0 bases and at J to 2 bases, leaving 3 bases not matched to a gene. CDR3 sequence: CSARDPLAGAYEQYV. The CDR3 region has the DNA TGCAGTGCTAGAGATCCACTAGCGGGGGCCTACGAGCAGTACGTC.

This clonotype was picked up many times. This chain joins TRBV20-1 and TRBJ2-3; 9 nucleotides match TRBD2. This CDR3 contains 16 residues. Germline values: CDR1 DFQATT, CDR2 SNEGSKA (reference sequence). J was trimmed by 5 bases and V by 6 bases; bases with no gene match: 15. DNA for the CDR3: TGCAGTGCCTCTCAGGGGCGGGGGGGCCGCGGAGATACGCAGTATTTT. It translates to CSASQGRGGRGDTQYF.

This clonotype was seen repeatedly, ten times or more. The chain is built from TRBV7-9 and TRBJ2-3, with 8 bases that match TRBD2. Germline CDR1 and CDR2: SEHNR and FQNEAQ (reference sequence). The trim removed 5 bases at V and 3 bases at J, leaving 10 bases unmatched. The length of the CDR3 is 16 residues. CDR3: CASSPPRTSSTDTQYF. CDR3 in DNA: TGTGCCAGCAGCCCCCCCAGGACTAGCTCAACAGATACGCAGTATTTT.